This TCR beta chain originates from a study of human T cells and chemical hapten exposure. Whole-study results and caveats: Sensitizing with DPC caused no change in TCRs above 1 in 1000 frequency.

CDR1 is MNHEY and CDR2 is SMNVEV in the germline V gene (reference sequence). J was trimmed by 6 bases and V by 3 bases; bases with no gene match: 10. The CDR3 contains 15 residues. Comment on this clonotype: Its matching antigen is unknown.

Individual cDNA molecules had unique molecular identifiers attached to them by the library. As handled by the study authors: With a range of roughly 23,224 to 690,600, the median per sample was around 96,000 TCRs. TCRdb recomputed calls from the RACE reads with MiXCR, one row per CDR3 protein. In this record, the V and J calls reflect TCRdb's handling and not the investigators' own analysis. The data show 35,000 to 50,000 distinct CDR3 sequences, about 4% seen once. Time point noted: healthy volunteer bleed at 6 weeks. Extraction of total RNA was performed on unfractionated whole blood. The chain joins TRBV27 to TRBJ2-7; 8 bases match TRBD1. Sequencing input: whole blood. The TCR originated in a human donor in good health. Some clones in this sample may be carry-over from other donors' samples. CDR3 coding DNA: TGTGCCAGCAGTTTTAGGGTCGGGACAGGTTCCGAGCAGTACTTC. Protein: CASSFRVGTGSEQYF.